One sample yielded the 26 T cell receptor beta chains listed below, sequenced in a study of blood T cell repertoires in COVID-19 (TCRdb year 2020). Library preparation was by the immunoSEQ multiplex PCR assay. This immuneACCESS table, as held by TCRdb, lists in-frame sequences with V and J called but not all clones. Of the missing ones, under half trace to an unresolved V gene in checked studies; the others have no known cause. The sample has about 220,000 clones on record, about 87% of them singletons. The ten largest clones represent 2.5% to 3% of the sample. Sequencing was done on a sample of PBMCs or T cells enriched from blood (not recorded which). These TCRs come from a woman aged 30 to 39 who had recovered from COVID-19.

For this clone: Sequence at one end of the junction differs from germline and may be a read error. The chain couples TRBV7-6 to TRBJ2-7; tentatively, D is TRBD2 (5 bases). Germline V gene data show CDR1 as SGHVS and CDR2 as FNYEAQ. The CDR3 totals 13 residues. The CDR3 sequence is CASSHHKRAGLHF. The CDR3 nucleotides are TGTGCCAGCAGCCATCATAAGAGGGCAGGCCTCCACTTC. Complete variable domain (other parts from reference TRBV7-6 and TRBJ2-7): GAGVSQSPRYKVTKRGQDVALRCDPISGHVSLYWYRQALGQGPEFLTYFNYEAQQDKSGLPNDRFSAERPEGSISTLTIQRTEQRDSAMYRCASSHHKRAGLHFGPGTRLTVT.

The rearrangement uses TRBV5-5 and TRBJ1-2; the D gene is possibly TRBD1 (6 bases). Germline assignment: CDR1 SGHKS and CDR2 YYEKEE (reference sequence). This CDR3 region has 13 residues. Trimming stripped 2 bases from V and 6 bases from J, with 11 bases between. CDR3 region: CASSFGNRDGYTF. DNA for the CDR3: TGTGCCAGCAGCTTCGGGAACAGGGATGGCTACACCTTC. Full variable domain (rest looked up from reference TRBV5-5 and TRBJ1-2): DAGVTQSPTHLIKTRGQQVTLRCSPISGHKSVSWYQQVLGQGPQFIFQYYEKEERGRGNFPDRFSARQFPNYSSELNVNALLLGDSALYLCASSFGNRDGYTFGSGTRLTVV.

The DNA of the CDR3 is TGTGCCAGCAGCCCCGGCAGGGCGAACACCGGGGAGCTGTTTTTT. Amino acid sequence: CASSPGRANTGELFF. This chain links TRBV11-2 with TRBJ2-2, with D possibly TRBD1 on 5 matching bases. Trimming removed 5 bases from V and 0 bases from J, with 10 bases in between. Germline V gene sequence: CDR1 SGHAT, CDR2 FQNNGV. This CDR3 is 15 amino acids long.

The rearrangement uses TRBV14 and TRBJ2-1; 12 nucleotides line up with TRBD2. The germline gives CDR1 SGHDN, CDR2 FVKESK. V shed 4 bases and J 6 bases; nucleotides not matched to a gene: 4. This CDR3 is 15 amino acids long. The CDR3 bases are TGTGCCAGCAGCCCTCGACTAGCGGGGGCCAATGAGCAGTTCTTC. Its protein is CASSPRLAGANEQFF. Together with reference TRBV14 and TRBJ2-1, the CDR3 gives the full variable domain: EAGVTQFPSHSVIEKGQTVTLRCDPISGHDNLYWYRRVMGKEIKFLLHFVKESKQDESGMPNNRFLAERTGGTYSTLKVQPAELEDSGVYFCASSPRLAGANEQFFGPGTRLTVL.

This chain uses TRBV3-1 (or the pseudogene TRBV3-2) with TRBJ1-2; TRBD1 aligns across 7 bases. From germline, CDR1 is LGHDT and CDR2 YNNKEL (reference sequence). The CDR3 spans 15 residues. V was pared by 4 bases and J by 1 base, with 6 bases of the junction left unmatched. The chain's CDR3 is CASSPSGQVNYGYTF. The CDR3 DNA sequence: TGTGCCAGCAGCCCGTCCGGACAGGTTAACTATGGCTACACCTTC.

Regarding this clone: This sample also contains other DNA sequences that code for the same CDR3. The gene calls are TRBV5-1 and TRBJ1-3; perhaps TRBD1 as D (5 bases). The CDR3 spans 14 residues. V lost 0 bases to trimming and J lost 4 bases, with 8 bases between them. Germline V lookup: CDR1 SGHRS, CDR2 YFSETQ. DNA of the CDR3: TGCGCCAGCAGCTTGGAACAGGCCGGAAACACCATATATTTT. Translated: CASSLEQAGNTIYF.

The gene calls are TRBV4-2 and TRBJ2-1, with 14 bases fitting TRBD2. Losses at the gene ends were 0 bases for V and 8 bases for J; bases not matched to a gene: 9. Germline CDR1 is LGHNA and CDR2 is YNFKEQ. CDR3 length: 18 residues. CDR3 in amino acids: CASSQDPGLAGGLDEQFF. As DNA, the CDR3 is TGTGCCAGCAGCCAAGACCCTGGACTAGCGGGGGGTTTGGATGAGCAGTTCTTC.

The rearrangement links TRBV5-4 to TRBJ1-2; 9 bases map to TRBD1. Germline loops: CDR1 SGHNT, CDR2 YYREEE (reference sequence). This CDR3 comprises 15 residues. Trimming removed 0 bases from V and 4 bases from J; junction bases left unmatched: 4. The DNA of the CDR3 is TGTGCCAGCAGCTTGGGGGACAGGGCCGTCTATGGCTACACCTTC. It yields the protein CASSLGDRAVYGYTF. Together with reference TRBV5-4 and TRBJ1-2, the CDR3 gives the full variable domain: ETGVTQSPTHLIKTRGQQVTLRCSSQSGHNTVSWYQQALGQGPQFIFQYYREEENGRGNFPPRFSGLQFPNYSSELNVNALELDDSALYLCASSLGDRAVYGYTFGSGTRLTVV.

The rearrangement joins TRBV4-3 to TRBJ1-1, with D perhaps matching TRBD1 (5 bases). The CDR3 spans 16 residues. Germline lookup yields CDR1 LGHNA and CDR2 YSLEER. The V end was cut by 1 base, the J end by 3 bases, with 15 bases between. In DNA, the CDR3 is TGCGCCAGCAGCCAAGCTTGGCAGGGCGAGGACACTGAAGCTTTCTTT. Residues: CASSQAWQGEDTEAFF.

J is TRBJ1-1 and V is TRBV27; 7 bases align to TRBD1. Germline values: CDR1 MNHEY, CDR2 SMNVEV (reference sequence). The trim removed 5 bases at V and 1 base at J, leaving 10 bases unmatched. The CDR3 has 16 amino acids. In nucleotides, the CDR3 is TGTGCCAGCAGTACACTCCCGGGACAGAGGAACACTGAAGCTTTCTTT. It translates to CASSTLPGQRNTEAFF.

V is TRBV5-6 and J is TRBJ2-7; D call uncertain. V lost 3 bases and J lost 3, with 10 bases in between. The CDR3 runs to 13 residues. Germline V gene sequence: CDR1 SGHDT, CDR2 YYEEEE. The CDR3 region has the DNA TGTGCCAGCAGCTCATCATACGGCTACGAGCAGTACTTC. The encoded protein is CASSSSYGYEQYF.

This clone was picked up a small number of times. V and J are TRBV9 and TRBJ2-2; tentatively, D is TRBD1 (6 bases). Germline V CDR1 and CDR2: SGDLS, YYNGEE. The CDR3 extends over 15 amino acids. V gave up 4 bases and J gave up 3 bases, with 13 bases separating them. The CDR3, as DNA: TGTGCCAGCAGCTGGACAGTCGGAGACACCGGGGAGCTGTTTTTT. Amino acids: CASSWTVGDTGELFF.

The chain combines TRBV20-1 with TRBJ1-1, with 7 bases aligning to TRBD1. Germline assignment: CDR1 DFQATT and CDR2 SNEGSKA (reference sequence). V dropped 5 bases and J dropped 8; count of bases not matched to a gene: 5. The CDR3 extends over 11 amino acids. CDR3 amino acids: CSARPDREAFF. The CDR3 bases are TGCAGTGCTCGACCGGACAGGGAAGCTTTCTTT.

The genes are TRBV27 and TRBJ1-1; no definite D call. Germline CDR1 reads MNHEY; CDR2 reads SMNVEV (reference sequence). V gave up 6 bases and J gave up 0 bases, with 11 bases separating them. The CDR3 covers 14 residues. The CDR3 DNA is TGTGCCAGCAGCCAAAGCTCGCTGAACACTGAAGCTTTCTTT. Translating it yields CASSQSSLNTEAFF.

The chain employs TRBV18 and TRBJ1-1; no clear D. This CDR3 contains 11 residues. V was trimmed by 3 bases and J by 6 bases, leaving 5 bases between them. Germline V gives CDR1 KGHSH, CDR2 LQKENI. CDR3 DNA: TGTGCCAGCTCACCGGGCGCTGAAGCTTTCTTT. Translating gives CASSPGAEAFF.

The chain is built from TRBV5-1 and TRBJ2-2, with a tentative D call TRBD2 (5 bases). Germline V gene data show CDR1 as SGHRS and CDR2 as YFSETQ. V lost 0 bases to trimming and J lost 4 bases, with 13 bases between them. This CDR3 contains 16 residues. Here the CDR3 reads CASSLGSLEVTGELFF. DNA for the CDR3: TGCGCCAGCAGCTTGGGGTCACTAGAGGTCACCGGGGAGCTGTTTTTT.

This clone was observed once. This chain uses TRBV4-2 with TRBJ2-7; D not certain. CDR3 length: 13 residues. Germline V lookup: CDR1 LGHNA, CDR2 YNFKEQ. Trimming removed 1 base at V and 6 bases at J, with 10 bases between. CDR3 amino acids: CASSQVEIVEQYF. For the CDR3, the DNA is TGTGCCAGCAGCCAAGTCGAGATTGTCGAGCAGTACTTC.

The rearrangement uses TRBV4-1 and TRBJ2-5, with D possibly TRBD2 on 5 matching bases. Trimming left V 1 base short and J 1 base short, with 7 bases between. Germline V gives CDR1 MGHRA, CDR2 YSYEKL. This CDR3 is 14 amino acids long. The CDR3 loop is CASSQAGSQETQYF. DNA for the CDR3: TGCGCCAGCAGCCAAGCGGGGAGCCAAGAGACCCAGTACTTC.

CDR3 in amino acids: CASSLPRVGNTGELFF. DNA of the CDR3: TGTGCCAGCAGCCTGCCACGGGTTGGGAACACCGGGGAGCTGTTTTTT. The chain uses TRBV5-4 and TRBJ2-2; unclear D gene. Trimming stripped 4 bases from V and 1 base from J, with 14 bases between. This CDR3 has 16 amino acids. Germline-derived CDR1 and CDR2 are SGHNT and YYREEE (reference sequence).

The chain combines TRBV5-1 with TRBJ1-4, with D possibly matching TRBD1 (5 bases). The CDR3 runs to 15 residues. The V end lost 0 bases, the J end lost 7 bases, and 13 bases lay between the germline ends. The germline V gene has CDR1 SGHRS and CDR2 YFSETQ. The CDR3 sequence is CASSLVTDDSEKLFF. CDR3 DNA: TGCGCCAGCAGCTTGGTAACCGATGACAGTGAAAAACTGTTTTTT.

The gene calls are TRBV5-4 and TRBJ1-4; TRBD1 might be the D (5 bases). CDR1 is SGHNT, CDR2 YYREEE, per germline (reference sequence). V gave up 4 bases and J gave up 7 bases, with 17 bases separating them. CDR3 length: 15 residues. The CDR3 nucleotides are TGTGCCAGCAGCGATCCAGGGACTGTCGGTGAAAAACTGTTTTTT. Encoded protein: CASSDPGTVGEKLFF.

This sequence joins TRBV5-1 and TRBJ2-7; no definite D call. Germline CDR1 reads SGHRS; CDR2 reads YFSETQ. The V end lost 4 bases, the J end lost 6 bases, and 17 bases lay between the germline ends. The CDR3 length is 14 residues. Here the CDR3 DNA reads TGCGCCAGCAGCCGATCTAACAGCCAAACCGAGCAGTACTTC. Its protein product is CASSRSNSQTEQYF.

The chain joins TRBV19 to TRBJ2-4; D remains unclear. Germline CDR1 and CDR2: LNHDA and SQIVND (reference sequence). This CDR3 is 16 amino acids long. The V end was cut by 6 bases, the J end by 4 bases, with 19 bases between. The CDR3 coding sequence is TGTGCCAGTAGCTCCCTCGAGGCCAGATCAAAAAACATTCAGTACTTC. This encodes CASSSLEARSKNIQYF.

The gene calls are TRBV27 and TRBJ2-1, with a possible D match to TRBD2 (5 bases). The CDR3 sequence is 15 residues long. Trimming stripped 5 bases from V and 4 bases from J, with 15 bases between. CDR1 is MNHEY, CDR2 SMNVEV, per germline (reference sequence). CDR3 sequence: CASSPLRGSYNEQFF. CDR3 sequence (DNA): TGTGCCAGCAGTCCCCTCCGGGGTTCTTACAATGAGCAGTTCTTC.

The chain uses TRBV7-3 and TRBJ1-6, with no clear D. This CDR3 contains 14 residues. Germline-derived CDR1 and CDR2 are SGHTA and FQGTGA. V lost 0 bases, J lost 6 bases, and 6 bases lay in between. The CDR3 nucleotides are TGTGCCAGCAGCTTAACCAGGATTAATTCACCCCTCCACTTT. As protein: CASSLTRINSPLHF.

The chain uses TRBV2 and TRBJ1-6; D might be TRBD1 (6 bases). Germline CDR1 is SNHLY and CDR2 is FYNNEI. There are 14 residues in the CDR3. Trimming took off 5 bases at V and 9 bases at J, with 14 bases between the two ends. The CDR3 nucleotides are TGTGCCAGCAGTCGGGAACAGGGCTTTTCACCCCTCCACTTT. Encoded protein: CASSREQGFSPLHF.